These 23 T cell receptor beta chains originate from one sample sequenced in a study of shared clonotypes between healthy human individuals (dated by TCRdb to about 2020). The method behind the library was the immunoSEQ multiplex PCR assay. In its TCRdb copy, this immuneACCESS table keeps in-frame sequences only and misses some clones. Where compared with another copy, unresolved V genes explain less than half of these, and the others have no known cause. Here the sample has roughly 500,000 clones; roughly four fifths occur a single time. The ten largest clones add up to around 13% of the sample. Sequencing was carried out using PBMCs. These receptors were collected from a middle-aged woman in good health. Some clones in this sample may be carry-over from other donors' samples.

As DNA, the CDR3 is TGTGCCAGCTCACCCTCCTTGGACAGAATGCAGGAAGCTTTCTTT. This codes for CASSPSLDRMQEAFF. The chain recombines TRBV18 with TRBJ1-1, with D possibly being TRBD1 (6 bases). This CDR3 has 15 residues. V was clipped by 3 bases and J by 8 bases, with 19 bases between them. Germline V gene lookup returns CDR1 KGHSH and CDR2 LQKENI.

This sequence joins TRBV21-1 and TRBJ2-7; the table's D gene call, TRBD2, was not cross checked with the DNA. TRBV21-1 has pseudogene status. The length of the CDR3 is 15 residues. The DNA for the CDR3 is TGTGCCAGCAGCAAGATACTAGTTTCCCCCTACGAGCAGTACTTC. It specifies CASSKILVSPYEQYF.

This chain joins TRBV14 and TRBJ2-1, with a possible D match to TRBD2 (6 bases). The ends were cut back, 3 bases at V and 3 bases at J, with 12 bases in the middle. This CDR3 has 15 residues. Germline loops: CDR1 SGHDN, CDR2 FVKESK. Written as DNA, the CDR3 is TGTGCCAGCAGCCAGCCGGGACTGCTCTACAATGAGCAGTTCTTC. Translating it yields CASSQPGLLYNEQFF.

This chain uses TRBV6-1 with TRBJ1-5; 12 nucleotides match TRBD1. Germline V lookup: CDR1 MNHNS, CDR2 SASEGT. This CDR3 has 16 amino acids. V was clipped by 3 bases and J by 6 bases; unmatched bases: 6. The CDR3 is CASSDPGTGGSQPQHF. CDR3 in DNA: TGTGCCAGCAGTGATCCGGGGACAGGGGGCTCTCAGCCCCAGCATTTT.

This chain connects TRBV5-1 to TRBJ2-7; 7 bases agree with TRBD2. The CDR3 is 15 amino acids. V trimming: 0 bases; J trimming: 3 bases; junction bases outside the gene matches: 6. CDR1 is SGHRS, CDR2 YFSETQ, per germline. Here the CDR3 DNA reads TGCGCCAGCAGCTTGGCCGTGGGAGGGCTCTACGAGCAGTACTTC. Translated: CASSLAVGGLYEQYF.

The gene calls are TRBV15 and TRBJ2-2; tentative D call: TRBD2 (6 bases). Germline V CDR1 and CDR2: LNHNV, YYDKDF (reference sequence). This CDR3 contains 15 residues. Trimming removed 4 bases at V and 4 bases at J, with 13 bases between. For the CDR3, the DNA is TGTGCCACCAGCACGGGACTGGCCGGCACCGGGGAGCTGTTTTTT. It is translated as CATSTGLAGTGELFF.

This clone appeared a few times. The J gene is TRBJ1-1, the V gene TRBV28; D unclear. Trimming cost V 7 bases and J 1 base, with 7 bases left between them. In germline, CDR1 is MDHEN, CDR2 SYDVKM. The CDR3 has 12 amino acids. CDR3 coding DNA: TGTGCCAGCATGGTGGGGAACACTGAAGCTTTCTTT. Encoded protein: CASMVGNTEAFF.

The chain couples TRBV7-3 to TRBJ2-2, with 7 bases identical to TRBD2. CDR3 length: 15 amino acids. Germline values: CDR1 SGHTA, CDR2 FQGTGA. V trimming: 4 bases; J trimming: 0 bases; junction bases outside the gene matches: 2. CDR3 coding DNA: TGTGCCAGCAGCTCAAGCGGGACGAACACCGGGGAGCTGTTTTTT. This translates into CASSSSGTNTGELFF.

The V and J genes are TRBV5-1 and TRBJ1-1; TRBD1 might be the D (6 bases). In germline, CDR1 is SGHRS, CDR2 YFSETQ. This CDR3 region has 15 residues. The germline V and J ends were trimmed by 0 bases and 5 bases, with 14 bases remaining between them. The CDR3 here is CASSLVGQRETEAFF. Written as DNA, the CDR3 is TGCGCCAGCAGCTTGGTCGGACAGAGAGAGACTGAAGCTTTCTTT.

The J gene is TRBJ2-7, the V gene TRBV14; D possibly corresponds to TRBD2 (6 bases). The germline V and J ends were trimmed by 0 bases and 4 bases, with 13 bases remaining between them. The CDR3 contains 15 residues. Germline loops: CDR1 SGHDN, CDR2 FVKESK. CDR3 sequence (DNA): TGTGCCAGCAGCCAAGAGGGGGGACTCCTATACGAGCAGTACTTC. It yields the protein CASSQEGGLLYEQYF.

In its sample, this clone was seen once. The chain has TRBV30 and TRBJ2-7; D is unclear. Germline V CDR1 and CDR2: GTSNPN, SVGIG (reference sequence). V dropped 0 bases and J dropped 2 bases, with 14 bases sitting between them. This CDR3 spans 15 amino acids. The CDR3 loop reads CAWSVRAGLPYEQYF. CDR3 DNA: TGTGCCTGGAGTGTAAGGGCAGGCCTTCCCTACGAGCAGTACTTC.

The genes are TRBV7-9 and TRBJ2-7, with D possibly TRBD1 on 5 matching bases. Germline assignment: CDR1 SEHNR and CDR2 FQNEAQ (reference sequence). The CDR3 runs 14 residues. Deletions cut 4 bases from V and 5 bases from J, with 15 bases between. This chain's CDR3 is CASSSGWGPDEQYF. In DNA form, the CDR3 reads TGTGCCAGCAGCTCCGGCTGGGGCCCGGACGAGCAGTACTTC.

The chain combines TRBV2 with TRBJ2-3, with D hard to call. Germline CDR1 SNHLY, CDR2 FYNNEI. The CDR3 runs 13 residues. Trimming cost V 4 bases and J 6 bases, with 11 bases left between them. For the CDR3, the DNA is TGTGCCAGCAGTGGGGTTAGTATGGATACGCAGTATTTT. Its protein is CASSGVSMDTQYF.

The CDR3 is CASSFSGGGTGELFF. CDR3 DNA: TGTGCCAGCAGTTTCTCCGGGGGGGGCACCGGGGAGCTGTTTTTT. The chain recombines TRBV28 with TRBJ2-2; TRBD2 matches 8 bases. This CDR3 is 15 amino acids long. CDR1 and CDR2 (germline): MDHEN, SYDVKM. J was trimmed by 4 bases and V by 3 bases; bases with no gene match: 4.

On this clone itself: This may stem from a read error, because a much larger clone lies one nucleotide away. The V gene is TRBV6-1, the J gene TRBJ2-3; the D is unclear. Germline CDR1 MNHNS, CDR2 SASEGT. V was cut by 7 bases and J by 0 bases, with 5 bases left in between. The CDR3 sequence is 12 residues long. CDR3 sequence reads: CASNPSTDTQYF. In DNA, the CDR3 is TGTGCCAGCAACCCTAGCACAGATACGCAGTATTTT.

The chain employs TRBV28 and TRBJ2-7, with 7 bases identical to TRBD1. Germline CDR1 is MDHEN and CDR2 is SYDVKM. The junction had 2 bases not matched to a gene; V was cut back by 6 bases and J by 0 bases. This CDR3 spans 13 amino acids. CDR3 residues: CASRTGASYEQYF. The CDR3 DNA reads as TGTGCCAGCAGAACAGGGGCCTCCTACGAGCAGTACTTC.

The rearrangement joins TRBV7-9 to TRBJ2-7; 7 bases align to TRBD1. Germline V gives CDR1 SEHNR, CDR2 FQNEAQ (reference sequence). V gave up 3 bases and J gave up 2 bases; unmatched junction bases: 10. The CDR3 has 16 amino acids. The CDR3 here is CASSLGLGTDTYEQYF. CDR3 in DNA: TGTGCCAGCAGCTTGGGGCTAGGGACAGACACCTACGAGCAGTACTTC.

This chain connects TRBV5-5 to TRBJ2-7; D is unclear. V lost 4 bases, J lost 0 bases, and 5 bases lay in between. This CDR3 is 12 amino acids long. Germline values: CDR1 SGHKS, CDR2 YYEKEE (reference sequence). CDR3 in amino acids: CASSTSSYEQYF. CDR3 in DNA: TGTGCCAGCAGCACAAGCTCCTACGAGCAGTACTTC. Full variable domain (missing parts from reference TRBV5-5 and TRBJ2-7): DAGVTQSPTHLIKTRGQQVTLRCSPISGHKSVSWYQQVLGQGPQFIFQYYEKEERGRGNFPDRFSARQFPNYSSELNVNALLLGDSALYLCASSTSSYEQYFGPGTRLTVT.

This clone showed up just a few times. V gene TRBV7-8 combines with J gene TRBJ2-3; D is unresolved. Germline V gene lookup returns CDR1 SGHVS and CDR2 FQNEAQ. CDR3 size: 14 residues. Trimming shortened V by 1 base and J by 10 bases, and 15 bases separated the two germline ends. DNA for the CDR3: TGTGCCAGCAGCTTAGGGGTCCCACTATGGGCGCAGTATTTT. It encodes CASSLGVPLWAQYF.

The chain uses TRBV7-8 and TRBJ2-7; 12 bases are a match to TRBD2. With 5 bases clipped from V and 6 bases from J, the junction kept 14 bases outside the gene matches. From germline, CDR1 is SGHVS and CDR2 FQNEAQ. This CDR3 comprises 17 residues. This CDR3 is CASSTGLAGISTGEQYF. CDR3 bases: TGTGCCAGCAGCACCGGACTAGCGGGAATCTCAACTGGCGAGCAGTACTTC.

The chain joins TRBV7-8 to TRBJ2-5; 16 positions match TRBD2. The CDR3 extends over 21 amino acids. Germline CDR1 SGHVS, CDR2 FQNEAQ. V gave up 2 bases and J gave up 5 bases; unmatched junction bases: 17. In DNA, the CDR3 is TGTGCCAGCAGCTTATCCCGGAGGGGACTAGCGGGAGGGCAAGTTCGGGAGACCCAGTACTTC. Protein: CASSLSRRGLAGGQVRETQYF.

This chain connects TRBV30 to TRBJ1-1; D possibly corresponds to TRBD1 (6 bases). Trimming took 1 base from V and 1 from J, leaving 16 bases between them. Per germline, CDR1 GTSNPN and CDR2 SVGIG (reference sequence). The CDR3 runs to 16 residues. This CDR3 reads CAWSARRTVKNTEAFF. In DNA form, the CDR3 reads TGTGCCTGGAGTGCCCGTCGGACAGTTAAGAACACTGAAGCTTTCTTT.

The chain recombines TRBV9 with TRBJ2-7, with TRBD2 matching 9 bases. Germline V gene sequence: CDR1 SGDLS, CDR2 YYNGEE. CDR3 length: 14 residues. The trim removed 3 bases at V and 2 bases at J, leaving 3 bases unmatched. This CDR3 is CASSATSGPYEQYF. The DNA of the CDR3 is TGTGCCAGCAGCGCCACTAGCGGGCCCTACGAGCAGTACTTC.